This T cell receptor (beta chain) is from a study of T-cell memory formation after mild COVID-19. The CDR3 totals 16 residues. Germline V gene data show CDR1 as SEHNR and CDR2 as FQNEAQ (reference sequence). Trimming cost V 5 bases and J 9 bases, with 23 bases left between them. TCRdb processed the 5' RACE reads anew with MiXCR; each CDR3 protein has one entry. The sample has under 350,000 distinct CDR3 sequences, around 15% seen once. The source of this sequence is a man aged 18 to 30 who had mild COVID-19 (a few samples of this study predate the infection). Cell type and time point are not known. The chain uses TRBV7-9 and TRBJ2-1; maybe TRBD2 (6 bases). The source material was PBMCs or a T cell subset sorted from them (not recorded which). The CDR3 DNA is TGTGCCAGCAGCGGGAATCTCGGACTACTCGGGGCTGAGCAGTTCTTC. Amino acids: CASSGNLGLLGAEQFF.